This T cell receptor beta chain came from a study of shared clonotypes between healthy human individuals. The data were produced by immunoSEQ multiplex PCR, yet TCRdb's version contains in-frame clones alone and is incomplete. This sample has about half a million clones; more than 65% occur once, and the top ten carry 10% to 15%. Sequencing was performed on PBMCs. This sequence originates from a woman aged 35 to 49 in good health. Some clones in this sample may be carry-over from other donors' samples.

CDR3 DNA: TGTGCCAGCAGTGGTTGGGGCAGGGTTAAGGTGAACACTGAAGCTTTCTTT. As protein: CASSGWGRVKVNTEAFF. The chain couples TRBV2 to TRBJ1-1, with D possibly matching TRBD1 (5 bases). The germline gives CDR1 SNHLY, CDR2 FYNNEI. The CDR3 contains 17 residues. The ends were cut back, 4 bases at V and 0 bases at J, with 18 bases in the middle.